This is a list of T cell receptor beta chains from one sample in a study of cytomegalovirus exposure and HLA in healthy donors. Libraries were prepared by immunoSEQ multiplex PCR; TCRdb keeps only in-frame clonotypes and omits some of them. The data hold 120,000 to 150,000 clones, with roughly nine tenths observed a single time. Sequencing was done on a sample of PBMCs. The origin of the receptors is a man between 18 and 35 years old in good health and CMV-seronegative. CDR3s include the opening cysteine and the closing phenylalanine or tryptophan. A D gene is named only where the DNA matches it firmly. Not every row has a clone size; where given, it reads once, few, many or a size class.

j_gene | v_gene | d_gene | abundance | len | CDR3aa | CDR3nt
TRBJ2-2 | TRBV25-1 | - | - | 13 | CASRRDNTGELFF | TGTGCCAGCAGGAGGGATAACACCGGGGAGCTGTTTTTT
TRBJ1-4 | TRBV5-6 | - | - | 15 | CASSLVGVRSEKLFF | TGTGCCAGCAGCCTCGTAGGGGTTCGGAGTGAAAAACTGTTTTTT
TRBJ1-6 | TRBV7-8 | - | few | 13 | CASSLNGGTPLHF | TGTGCCAGCAGCTTAAACGGGGGTACACCCCTCCACTTT
TRBJ2-7 | TRBV19 | TRBD1 | - | 17 | CASSGQGASKGTYEQYF | TGTGCCAGTAGTGGACAGGGGGCTTCGAAAGGGACCTACGAGCAGTACTTC
TRBJ2-1 | TRBV7-2 | - | - | 13 | CASSFFAGTEQFF | TGTGCCAGCAGCTTTTTCGCGGGTACGGAGCAGTTCTTC
TRBJ2-3 | TRBV19 | - | - | 13 | CASSTQRDNTQYF | TGTGCCAGTAGTACCCAGCGGGACAATACGCAGTATTTT
TRBJ2-7 | TRBV5-1 | TRBD1 | - | 17 | CASSLAPDRVGAYEQYF | TGCGCCAGCAGCTTGGCCCCCGACAGGGTAGGTGCTTACGAGCAGTACTTC
TRBJ2-1 | TRBV9 | TRBD1 | once | 16 | CASSVASQGAYNEQFF | TGTGCCAGCAGCGTAGCTTCTCAGGGGGCCTACAATGAGCAGTTCTTC
TRBJ1-5 | TRBV6-5 | - | - | 9 | CAPCWPQHF | TGTGCCCCGTGCTGGCCTCAGCATTTT
TRBJ1-5 | TRBV6-1 | TRBD1 | - | 16 | CASSEAPGQGYQPQHF | TGTGCCAGCAGTGAAGCGCCCGGACAGGGATATCAGCCCCAGCATTTT
TRBJ2-1 | TRBV27 | - | - | 16 | CASSSYIAAAYNEQFF | TGTGCCAGCAGTTCCTATATCGCCGCAGCGTACAATGAGCAGTTCTTC
TRBJ1-2 | TRBV6-5 | - | few | 13 | CASTPRRDHGYTF | TGTGCCAGCACCCCACGGAGGGACCATGGCTACACCTTC